Shown below are 22 T cell receptor beta chains from a single sample sequenced in a study of T-cell reconstitution after alpha-beta-depleted transplantation in children. Preparation of the TCRbeta library was carried out with unique molecular identifiers. TCRdb recomputed calls from the PCR reads with MiXCR, one row per CDR3 protein. The sample lists hundreds of thousands of distinct CDR3 sequences, around 15% occurring once. The sample here was PBMCs, mostly from graft donor cells, taken 360 days after TCRalphabeta/CD19-depleted stem cell transplant. The receptors come from a male patient aged 2-15 years who had a stem cell transplant for acute lymphoblastic leukemia, so the T cells may come from the graft donor.

This clonotype was seen many times. This chain uses TRBV29-1 with TRBJ2-3, with D perhaps matching TRBD1 (5 bases). V dropped 1 base and J dropped 2 bases, with 16 bases sitting between them. This CDR3 has 16 residues. Looked up from germline, CDR1 is SQVTM and CDR2 is ANQGSEA. Here the CDR3 reads CSVEGTGPGFTDTQYF. CDR3 bases: TGCAGCGTTGAAGGAACAGGTCCAGGGTTCACAGATACGCAGTATTTT.

This clonotype showed up just a few times. A read error is possible here, since a much larger clone lies one base away. The V and J genes are TRBV28 and TRBJ2-7; TRBD2 matches at 13 bases. Trimming took 4 bases from V and 5 from J; bases not matched to a gene: 2. The CDR3 length is 14 residues. CDR1 and CDR2 (germline): MDHEN, SYDVKM. DNA for the CDR3: TGTGCCAGCAGTTGGACTAGCGGGAGCAACGAGCAGTACTTC. Translated, it gives CASSWTSGSNEQYF.

The chain combines TRBV20-1 with TRBJ2-1; 10 bases align to TRBD2. Germline values: CDR1 DFQATT, CDR2 SNEGSKA (reference sequence). The CDR3 runs 14 residues. The ends lost 5 bases at V and 2 bases at J; junction bases unmatched: 3. This CDR3 reads CSAWTSGTYNEQFF. CDR3 nucleotides: TGCAGTGCTTGGACTAGCGGCACCTACAATGAGCAGTTCTTC.

The rearrangement uses TRBV30 and TRBJ2-2; D is ambiguous. In germline, CDR1 is GTSNPN, CDR2 SVGIG (reference sequence). This CDR3 has 12 amino acids. V was shortened by 5 bases and J by 1 base, with 5 bases between the two germline ends. This CDR3 is CAWWMNTGELFF. The DNA for the CDR3 is TGTGCCTGGTGGATGAACACCGGGGAGCTGTTTTTT.

The V and J genes are TRBV7-9 and TRBJ2-7; D is perhaps TRBD1 (6 bases). The V end lost 7 bases, the J end lost 4 bases, and 17 bases lay between the germline ends. CDR3 length: 14 amino acids. Germline lookup yields CDR1 SEHNR and CDR2 FQNEAQ (reference sequence). The chain's CDR3 is CASTFSERGYEQYF. The CDR3 nucleotides are TGTGCCAGCACCTTTTCCGAAAGGGGGTACGAGCAGTACTTC.

The chain combines TRBV29-1 with TRBJ1-1; a possible D gene is TRBD1 (6 bases). The CDR3 contains 12 residues. The germline V gene has CDR1 SQVTM and CDR2 ANQGSEA. Trimming removed 6 bases at V and 6 bases at J, with 14 bases between. The CDR3: CSVRRGRAEAFF. The DNA of the CDR3 is TGCAGCGTCCGTCGGGGGCGCGCTGAAGCTTTCTTT.

The gene calls are TRBV19 and TRBJ1-4; a possible D gene is TRBD1 (6 bases). V lost 5 bases and J 10 bases, leaving 17 bases between the germline ends. Germline V lookup: CDR1 LNHDA, CDR2 SQIVND (reference sequence). This CDR3 has 14 amino acids. CDR3: CASSPHRAYGKLFF. Here the CDR3 DNA reads TGTGCCAGTAGTCCCCACAGGGCGTACGGAAAACTGTTTTTT.

CDR3 region: CATSDLRVTSGSYNEQFF. DNA for the CDR3: TGTGCCACCAGTGATTTGCGGGTGACTAGTGGCTCCTACAATGAGCAGTTCTTC. The J gene is TRBJ2-1, the V gene TRBV24-1; a possible D gene is TRBD2 (6 bases). In germline, CDR1 is KGHDR, CDR2 SFDVKD. The CDR3 contains 18 residues. V was clipped by 0 bases and J by 0 bases, with 14 bases between them.

Only a few counts were recorded for this clonotype. V is TRBV12-3 or TRBV12-4 and J is TRBJ1-6; 9 bases are shared with TRBD1. J lost 7 bases, V lost 7 bases, and 5 bases had no gene match. The CDR3 has 14 residues. For the CDR3, the DNA is TGTGCCAGCACCCAGGGACAGGGAAATTCACCCCTCCACTTT. Translated, it gives CASTQGQGNSPLHF.

The chain is built from TRBV5-6 and TRBJ2-1, with 14 bases identical to TRBD2. The V segment lost 3 bases and the J segment 15 bases; nucleotides outside the gene matches: 11. Per the germline V gene, CDR1 is SGHDT and CDR2 is YYEEEE. CDR3 size: 15 residues. The CDR3 protein is CASSSGSTSGRAPFF. In DNA, the CDR3 is TGTGCCAGCAGCTCCGGTTCGACTAGCGGGAGGGCCCCGTTCTTC.

This clonotype came up many times. The chain joins TRBV5-1 to TRBJ2-5, with D tentatively TRBD2 (6 bases). V lost 4 bases, J lost 4 bases, and 14 bases lay in between. The CDR3 consists of 14 residues. In germline, CDR1 is SGHRS, CDR2 YFSETQ. The CDR3 reads CASSTGLRGETQYF. As DNA, the CDR3 is TGCGCCAGCAGCACGGGACTTAGGGGAGAGACCCAGTACTTC. The whole variable domain, filled in from reference TRBV5-1 and TRBJ2-5, reads KAGVTQTPRYLIKTRGQQVTLSCSPISGHRSVSWYQQTPGQGLQFLFEYFSETQRNKGNFPGRFSGRQFSNSRSEMNVSTLELGDSALYLCASSTGLRGETQYFGPGTRLLVL.

V is TRBV6-2 or TRBV6-3 and J is TRBJ2-1; 13 bases align to TRBD2. Germline V gene sequence: CDR1 MNHEY, CDR2 SVGEGT. The J segment lost 9 bases and the V segment lost 2 bases, leaving 7 bases of the junction unmatched. The CDR3 runs to 16 residues. The chain's CDR3 is CASSYPTLAGGFEQFF. CDR3 sequence (DNA): TGTGCCAGCAGTTACCCCACACTAGCGGGAGGGTTTGAGCAGTTCTTC.

The chain has TRBV9 and TRBJ2-7; the D call may be TRBD1 or TRBD2 (5 bases each). Trimming left V 0 bases short and J 7 bases short, with 26 bases between. The CDR3 runs 18 residues. Germline assignment: CDR1 SGDLS and CDR2 YYNGEE. Here the CDR3 DNA reads TGTGCCAGCAGCGTAGATCGAGGAACTATTGGGGGTCTCTGGGAGCAGTACTTC. Translating it yields CASSVDRGTIGGLWEQYF.

Only a few counts were recorded for this clonotype. This chain joins TRBV20-1 and TRBJ1-5; no clear D. The V gene's germline CDR1 is DFQATT and CDR2 SNEGSKA (reference sequence). Trimming removed 3 bases from V and 0 bases from J, with 12 bases in between. The length of the CDR3 is 15 residues. This CDR3 reads CSARGGRYSNQPQHF. The CDR3 bases are TGCAGTGCTAGGGGCGGGAGGTATAGCAATCAGCCCCAGCATTTT.

In its sample, this clonotype was seen a few times. The chain is built from TRBV20-1 and TRBJ2-1; 7 bases are shared with TRBD1. The CDR3 sequence is 15 residues long. CDR1 and CDR2 (germline): DFQATT, SNEGSKA (reference sequence). With 6 bases clipped from V and 0 bases from J, the junction kept 8 bases outside the gene matches. Written as DNA, the CDR3 is TGCAGTGCCCCCCGACAGGGCGGCTCCTACAATGAGCAGTTCTTC. As protein: CSAPRQGGSYNEQFF.

This clonotype was observed many times. The chain carries TRBV10-3 and TRBJ2-1; 8 bases fit TRBD1. Germline V gene data show CDR1 as ENHRY and CDR2 as SYGVKD. Trimming removed 5 bases from V and 3 bases from J; junction bases left unmatched: 3. This CDR3 spans 14 amino acids. The CDR3 sequence is CAISSDRDYNEQFF. In DNA, the CDR3 is TGTGCCATCAGTTCGGACAGGGACTACAATGAGCAGTTCTTC.

The chain couples TRBV20-1 to TRBJ2-2; D remains ambiguous. The CDR3 is 14 amino acids. The V gene lost 5 bases and the J gene lost 2 bases, with 12 bases spanning the gap. Per the germline V gene, CDR1 is DFQATT and CDR2 is SNEGSKA (reference sequence). CDR3 protein: CSAPTRGNTGELFF. The CDR3 coding sequence is TGCAGTGCTCCTACCCGCGGTAACACCGGGGAGCTGTTTTTT.

This clonotype was seen a handful of times. The chain has TRBV4-3 and TRBJ2-2, with 7 bases fitting TRBD1. The V segment lost 1 base and the J segment 2 bases; nucleotides outside the gene matches: 4. Germline CDR1 LGHNA, CDR2 YSLEER. CDR3 length equals 16 residues. CDR3 coding DNA: TGCGCCAGCAGCCAAGTGCCAGGGGGAAACACCGGGGAGCTGTTTTTT. Its translation is CASSQVPGGNTGELFF.

This clonotype was seen a handful of times. The chain combines TRBV4-1 with TRBJ2-5; D gene unclear. The CDR3 contains 13 residues. Germline V gene lookup returns CDR1 MGHRA and CDR2 YSYEKL. V lost 4 bases to trimming and J lost 5 bases, with 11 bases between them. This chain's CDR3 is CASSRWLGETQYF. CDR3 coding DNA: TGCGCCAGCAGCCGCTGGTTGGGGGAGACCCAGTACTTC.

This clonotype was counted ten times or more. The chain uses TRBV24-1 and TRBJ1-5, with D hard to call. The CDR3 has 16 amino acids. Germline CDR1 reads KGHDR; CDR2 reads SFDVKD. Trimming cost V 4 bases and J 0 bases, with 12 bases left between them. The CDR3 DNA sequence: TGTGCCACCAGTGAGGCCGGGAGGGATAGCAATCAGCCCCAGCATTTT. It yields the protein CATSEAGRDSNQPQHF.

The chain employs TRBV4-3 and TRBJ2-2; 12 nucleotides agree with TRBD2. Germline lookup yields CDR1 LGHNA and CDR2 YSLEER. This CDR3 is 18 amino acids long. V shed 0 bases and J 3 bases; nucleotides not matched to a gene: 5. CDR3 protein: CASSQDFPSGRDTGELFF. In DNA, the CDR3 is TGCGCCAGCAGCCAAGATTTCCCTAGCGGGAGGGACACCGGGGAGCTGTTTTTT.

V usage is TRBV6-2 or TRBV6-3 and J usage is TRBJ1-2; 9 bases fit TRBD1. J was trimmed by 3 bases and V by 7 bases; bases with no gene match: 3. This CDR3 region has 13 residues. Germline V gene sequence: CDR1 MNHEY, CDR2 SVGEGT. Here the CDR3 reads CASNGDRDYGYTF. The CDR3 coding sequence is TGTGCCAGCAATGGGGACAGGGACTATGGCTACACCTTC.